The 28 T cell receptor beta chains below come from one sample, sequenced in a study of T cells after yellow fever vaccination. TCRdb analysed the 5' RACE reads with MiXCR anew, one entry per CDR3 protein. In the table there are around 310,000 distinct CDR3 sequences, 8.7% of which are singletons. The specimen comprised PBMCs, sampled on the day of the first yellow fever vaccination. The receptors come from a man in his late teens or twenties who received the YFV17D yellow fever vaccine.

The sample holds many counts of this clonotype. The chain combines TRBV18 with TRBJ2-7; weak D call: TRBD1 (5 bases). Trimming removed 2 bases from V and 9 bases from J, with 11 bases in between. The CDR3 is made up of 12 amino acids. Germline V CDR1 and CDR2: KGHSH, LQKENI. In nucleotides, the CDR3 is TGTGCCAGCTCACCAGGGCAGGGAAGGCAGTACTTC. Its translation is CASSPGQGRQYF.

With regard to this clonotype: A much larger clone is a single base away; this may be a read error. V and J are TRBV5-1 and TRBJ2-1, with D possibly being TRBD1 or TRBD2 (6 bases each). The CDR3 consists of 16 residues. Germline CDR1 and CDR2: SGHRS and YFSETQ. The CDR3 DNA reads TGCGCCAGCCGCTTCGGAGGGGGGTCAACCTACAATGAGCAGTTCTTC. As protein: CASRFGGGSTYNEQFF.

This clonotype was observed once. One end of the junction fails to match germline, which may point to a read error. The gene calls are TRBV20-1 and TRBJ2-1, with D perhaps TRBD2 (5 bases). In germline, CDR1 is DFQATT, CDR2 SNEGSKA (reference sequence). The CDR3 contains 18 residues. The CDR3 loop is CSARPDRPVALFYNEQIF. DNA of the CDR3: TGCAGTGCTAGACCCGACCGACCTGTAGCGCTTTTTTACAATGAGCAGATCTTC.

This clonotype was counted a few times. The gene calls are TRBV4-1 and TRBJ2-1, with D unresolved. The CDR3 loop spans 15 amino acids. The germline CDR1 and CDR2 sequences are MGHRA and YSYEKL. V was clipped by 0 bases and J by 0 bases, with 6 bases between them. CDR3 DNA: TGCGCCAGCAGCCAAGATGGGCGCTCCTACAATGAGCAGTTCTTC. Translating gives CASSQDGRSYNEQFF.

This clonotype was observed a few times. The chain links TRBV5-1 to TRBJ2-5, with 7 bases identical to TRBD1. Germline V CDR1 and CDR2: SGHRS, YFSETQ. The CDR3 covers 15 residues. With 0 bases clipped from V and 3 bases from J, the junction kept 5 bases outside the gene matches. The CDR3, as DNA: TGCGCCAGCAGCTTGGGACGAACAGGGGAAGAGACCCAGTACTTC. Its translation is CASSLGRTGEETQYF.

This clonotype was counted between two and nine times. This chain joins TRBV6-1 and TRBJ1-2, with D possibly TRBD1 on 6 matching bases. Germline V gene sequence: CDR1 MNHNS, CDR2 SASEGT. Trimming took 6 bases from V and 1 from J, leaving 15 bases between them. The CDR3 contains 15 residues. CDR3 amino acids: CASSPTGLLNYGYTF. The CDR3 DNA sequence: TGTGCCAGCAGCCCGACAGGCCTACTTAACTATGGCTACACCTTC.

The rearrangement joins TRBV20-1 to TRBJ1-5; no clear D. This CDR3 spans 12 amino acids. Germline CDR1 reads DFQATT; CDR2 reads SNEGSKA (reference sequence). V was cut by 6 bases and J by 2 bases, with 8 bases left in between. The CDR3 loop reads CSAARRNQPQHF. The CDR3, as DNA: TGCAGTGCCGCGCGTCGCAATCAGCCCCAGCATTTT.

This clonotype turned up a few times. This chain connects TRBV11-2 to TRBJ2-1; weak D call: TRBD2 (5 bases). Looked up from germline, CDR1 is SGHAT and CDR2 is FQNNGV. Deletions cut 5 bases from V and 7 bases from J, with 15 bases between. This CDR3 contains 14 residues. The CDR3 DNA follows: TGTGCCAGCAGCCTGATAGAGGGCTGGAATGAGCAGTTCTTC. Translated: CASSLIEGWNEQFF.

This chain connects TRBV29-1 to TRBJ2-5; weak D call: TRBD2 (6 bases). The CDR3 extends over 14 amino acids. The germline V gene has CDR1 SQVTM and CDR2 ANQGSEA. The germline V and J ends were trimmed by 4 bases and 5 bases, with 17 bases remaining between them. The CDR3 sequence: CSVVGGNGGETQYF. As DNA, the CDR3 is TGCAGCGTTGTCGGCGGCAATGGGGGGGAGACCCAGTACTTC.

This clonotype was found a few times. This chain links TRBV5-1 with TRBJ2-1, with 9 bases identical to TRBD2. Germline assignment: CDR1 SGHRS and CDR2 YFSETQ. CDR3 size: 15 residues. The V gene end was trimmed by 2 bases and the J gene end by 7 bases; junction bases not matched to a gene: 7. CDR3 sequence reads: CASSLVAGVGNEQFF. The CDR3 nucleotides read TGCGCCAGCAGCTTAGTAGCGGGGGTCGGGAATGAGCAGTTCTTC. The variable domain in full, with the rest retrieved from reference TRBV5-1 and TRBJ2-1, is KAGVTQTPRYLIKTRGQQVTLSCSPISGHRSVSWYQQTPGQGLQFLFEYFSETQRNKGNFPGRFSGRQFSNSRSEMNVSTLELGDSALYLCASSLVAGVGNEQFFGPGTRLTVL.

This sequence joins TRBV12-3 or TRBV12-4 and TRBJ1-1, with 9 bases that match TRBD1. The length of the CDR3 is 13 residues. V gave up 8 bases and J gave up 2 bases; unmatched junction bases: 3. The DNA of the CDR3 is TGTGCCAGCCAGACAGGGGGTAACACTGAAGCTTTCTTT. Residues: CASQTGGNTEAFF.

The table lists this clonotype with many counts. The chain joins TRBV4-3 to TRBJ2-1, with a tentative D call TRBD1 (5 bases). Trimming stripped 0 bases from V and 0 bases from J, with 12 bases between. In germline, CDR1 is LGHNA, CDR2 YSLEER. There are 17 residues in the CDR3. Written as DNA, the CDR3 is TGCGCCAGCAGCCAAGAAGCCGAAGGGGACTCCTACAATGAGCAGTTCTTC. Protein sequence: CASSQEAEGDSYNEQFF.

In this sample, this clonotype turned up many times. V and J are TRBV18 and TRBJ2-4, with D possibly being TRBD1 or TRBD2 (8 bases each). The CDR3 contains 15 residues. Trimming removed 6 bases at V and 7 bases at J, with 19 bases between. The germline CDR1 and CDR2 sequences are KGHSH and LQKENI. This CDR3 reads CASSPDRAGGNIQYF. CDR3 DNA: TGTGCCAGCTCGCCGGACAGGGCGGGAGGTAACATTCAGTACTTC. The variable domain in full, completed from reference TRBV18 and TRBJ2-4, reads NAGVMQNPRHLVRRRGQEARLRCSPMKGHSHVYWYRQLPEEGLKFMVYLQKENIIDESGMPKERFSAEFPKEGPSILRIQQVVRGDSAAYFCASSPDRAGGNIQYFGAGTRLSVL.

This clonotype came up many times. This chain joins TRBV6-4 and TRBJ1-6; D unclear. The CDR3 sequence is 13 residues long. The V end was cut by 3 bases, the J end by 6 bases, with 6 bases between. Germline V CDR1 and CDR2: MRHNA, SNTAGT. CDR3 protein: CASSDKINSPLHF. In DNA form, the CDR3 reads TGTGCCAGCAGTGATAAAATTAATTCACCCCTCCACTTT.

The gene calls are TRBV4-2 and TRBJ2-3, with D unclear. Germline V gene lookup returns CDR1 LGHNA and CDR2 YNFKEQ. This CDR3 has 15 amino acids. Trimming removed 0 bases from V and 6 bases from J, with 13 bases in between. This chain's CDR3 is CASSQDRVSTDTQYF. The CDR3, as DNA: TGTGCCAGCAGCCAAGATCGTGTTTCGACCGATACGCAGTATTTT.

This clonotype has more than one count but fewer than ten. The V call is TRBV7-2, the J call TRBJ2-3, with 10 bases identical to TRBD2. Germline trimming cut 2 bases from V and 4 bases from J; bases unmatched to any gene: 6. Germline loops: CDR1 SGHTA, CDR2 FQGNSA. CDR3 size: 16 residues. CDR3 loop: CASSLSSGGAADTQYF. CDR3 nucleotides: TGTGCCAGCAGCTTATCGAGCGGGGGGGCCGCAGATACGCAGTATTTT.

This clonotype was observed a few times. The chain employs TRBV20-1 and TRBJ2-6; D assignment may be TRBD1 or TRBD2 (5 bases each). V lost 0 bases, J lost 1 base, and 16 bases lay in between. The germline V gene has CDR1 DFQATT and CDR2 SNEGSKA (reference sequence). The CDR3 has 18 amino acids. CDR3 loop: CSARDRPGTFSGANVLTF. The CDR3, as DNA: TGCAGTGCTAGAGATCGTCCCGGGACGTTTTCTGGGGCCAACGTCCTGACTTTC.

This clonotype was counted between two and nine times. The genes are TRBV4-3 and TRBJ2-2; TRBD2 matches at 7 bases. Germline V CDR1 and CDR2: LGHNA, YSLEER. With 3 bases clipped from V and 3 bases from J, the junction kept 4 bases outside the gene matches. This CDR3 has 15 residues. CDR3 loop: CASSHGTTYTGELFF. The CDR3 region has the DNA TGCGCCAGCAGCCATGGGACTACCTACACCGGGGAGCTGTTTTTT.

The V call is TRBV6-2 or TRBV6-3, the J call TRBJ2-1, with D perhaps given as TRBD1 or TRBD2 (7 bases each). The CDR3 is 14 residues long. The germline CDR1 and CDR2 sequences are MNHEY and SVGEGT. Trimming stripped 6 bases from V and 3 bases from J, with 12 bases between. The CDR3 DNA reads TGTGCCAGCAGCCTCAGGGGGGGCTACAATGAGCAGTTCTTC. Protein product: CASSLRGGYNEQFF.

The rearrangement uses TRBV12-5 and TRBJ2-3; D is undetermined. Germline V CDR1 and CDR2: LGHNT, FRNRAP. Deletions cut 7 bases from V and 4 bases from J, with 9 bases between. CDR3 length: 12 residues. The chain's CDR3 is CASAWGPDTQYF. For the CDR3, the DNA is TGTGCTAGTGCCTGGGGTCCAGATACGCAGTATTTT.

The gene calls are TRBV5-1 and TRBJ1-2, with a possible D match to TRBD1 (5 bases). CDR3 length: 15 residues. V lost 2 bases and J 4 bases, leaving 15 bases between the germline ends. Germline lookup yields CDR1 SGHRS and CDR2 YFSETQ. The CDR3 is CASSFESRVGYGYTF. CDR3 DNA: TGCGCCAGCAGCTTCGAGAGCAGGGTGGGCTATGGCTACACCTTC.

The J gene is TRBJ2-1, the V gene TRBV20-1; the match to TRBD1 covers 7 bases. Per the germline V gene, CDR1 is DFQATT and CDR2 is SNEGSKA (reference sequence). The CDR3 loop spans 15 amino acids. The V segment lost 6 bases and the J segment 3 bases; nucleotides outside the gene matches: 11. CDR3 region: CSATPRGHHYNEQFF. DNA for the CDR3: TGCAGTGCCACGCCAAGGGGGCACCACTACAATGAGCAGTTCTTC.

The table lists this clonotype with many counts. The rearrangement joins TRBV4-1 to TRBJ1-1; D not certain. V was trimmed by 1 base and J by 11 bases, leaving 8 bases between them. CDR3 length: 11 residues. Germline loops: CDR1 MGHRA, CDR2 YSYEKL. CDR3: CASSQGGKAFF. The DNA for the CDR3 is TGCGCCAGCAGCCAAGGAGGGAAGGCTTTCTTT.

In DNA form, the CDR3 reads TGTGCCAGCTCACAGACAGAAAATCAGCCCCAGCATTTT. This encodes CASSQTENQPQHF. V gene TRBV18 combines with J gene TRBJ1-5; tentatively, D is TRBD1 (5 bases). The germline V gene has CDR1 KGHSH and CDR2 LQKENI. Deletions cut 4 bases from V and 4 bases from J, with 8 bases between. The CDR3 extends over 13 amino acids.

This clonotype was picked up a small number of times. The junction and the germline gene differ at one end; a read error may be behind it. The chain combines TRBV15 with TRBJ2-1; 10 positions match TRBD2. The CDR3 consists of 13 residues. CDR1 is LNHNV, CDR2 YYDKDF, per germline (reference sequence). Written as DNA, the CDR3 is TGTGCCACCAGCAGTGCCAGCGGGGGGGCCTTTCTCTTC. The encoded protein is CATSSASGGAFLF.

V is TRBV9 and J is TRBJ2-5, with D perhaps TRBD2 (6 bases). CDR1 SGDLS and CDR2 YYNGEE come from the germline V gene. This CDR3 has 13 residues. Trimming removed 1 base at V and 4 bases at J, with 8 bases between. The CDR3 region has the DNA TGTGCCAGCAGCGTAATCGGGAGAGAGACCCAGTACTTC. Its translation is CASSVIGRETQYF. The whole variable domain, filled in from reference TRBV9 and TRBJ2-5, reads DSGVTQTPKHLITATGQRVTLRCSPRSGDLSVYWYQQSLDQGLQFLIQYYNGEERAKGNILERFSAQQFPDLHSELNLSSLELGDSALYFCASSVIGRETQYFGPGTRLLVL.

This clonotype was observed a few times. The chain links TRBV20-1 to TRBJ2-1, with no clear D. Germline V gene sequence: CDR1 DFQATT, CDR2 SNEGSKA (reference sequence). Trimming shortened V by 0 bases and J by 7 bases, and 16 bases separated the two germline ends. CDR3 size: 15 residues. The CDR3 bases are TGCAGTGCTAGAGATCCTTCGGGCCCGGCAAATGAGCAGTTCTTC. It is translated as CSARDPSGPANEQFF.

This clonotype was recorded a few times. The V gene is TRBV27, the J gene TRBJ2-1; 11 bases agree with TRBD2. The V gene's germline CDR1 is MNHEY and CDR2 SMNVEV (reference sequence). V lost 3 bases and J lost 9; bases outside the gene matches: 7. CDR3 length: 15 residues. CDR3 DNA sequence: TGTGCCAGCAGTTTTTATTCCGGACTAGCGGGTGAGCAGTTCTTC. The encoded protein is CASSFYSGLAGEQFF.